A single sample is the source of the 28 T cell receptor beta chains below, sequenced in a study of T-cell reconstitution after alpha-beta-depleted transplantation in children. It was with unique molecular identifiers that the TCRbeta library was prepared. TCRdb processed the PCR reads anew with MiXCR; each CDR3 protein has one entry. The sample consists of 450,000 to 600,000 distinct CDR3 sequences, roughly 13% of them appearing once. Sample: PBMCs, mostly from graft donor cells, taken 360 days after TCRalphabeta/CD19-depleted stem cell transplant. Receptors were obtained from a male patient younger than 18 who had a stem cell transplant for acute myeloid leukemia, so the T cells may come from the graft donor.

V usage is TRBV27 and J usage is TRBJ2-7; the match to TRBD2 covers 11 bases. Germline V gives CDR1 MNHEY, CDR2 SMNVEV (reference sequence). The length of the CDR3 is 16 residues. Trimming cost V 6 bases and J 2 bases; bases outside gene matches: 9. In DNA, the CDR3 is TGTGCCAGCAGCCGACTAGCGGGGCAGAGTACCTACGAGCAGTACTTC. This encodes CASSRLAGQSTYEQYF.

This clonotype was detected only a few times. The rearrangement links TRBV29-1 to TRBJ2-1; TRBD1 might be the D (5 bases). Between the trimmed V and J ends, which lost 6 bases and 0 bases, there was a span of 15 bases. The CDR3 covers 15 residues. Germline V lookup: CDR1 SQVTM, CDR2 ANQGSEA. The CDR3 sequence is CSVKPQGSSYNEQFF. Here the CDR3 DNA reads TGCAGCGTGAAACCCCAGGGCAGCTCCTACAATGAGCAGTTCTTC.

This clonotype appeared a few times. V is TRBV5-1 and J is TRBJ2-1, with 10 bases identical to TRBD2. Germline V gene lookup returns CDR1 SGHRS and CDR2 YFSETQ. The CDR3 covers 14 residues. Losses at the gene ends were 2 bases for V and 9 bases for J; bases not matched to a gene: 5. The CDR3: CASSFVLAGTEQFF. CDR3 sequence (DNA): TGCGCCAGCAGCTTTGTACTAGCGGGAACTGAGCAGTTCTTC.

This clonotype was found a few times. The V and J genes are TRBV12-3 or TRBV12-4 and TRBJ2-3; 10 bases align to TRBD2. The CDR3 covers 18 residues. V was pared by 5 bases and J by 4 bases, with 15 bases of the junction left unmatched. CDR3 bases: TGTGCCAGCAGTAACAGCCTCGGCGGACTAGCGGTCGCAGATACGCAGTATTTT. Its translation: CASSNSLGGLAVADTQYF.

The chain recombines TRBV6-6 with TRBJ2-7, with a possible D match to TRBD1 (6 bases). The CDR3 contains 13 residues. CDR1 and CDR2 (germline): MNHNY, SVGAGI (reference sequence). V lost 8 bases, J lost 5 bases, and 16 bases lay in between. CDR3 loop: CASAEGVGNEQYF. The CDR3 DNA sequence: TGTGCCAGCGCCGAGGGGGTAGGGAACGAGCAGTACTTC.

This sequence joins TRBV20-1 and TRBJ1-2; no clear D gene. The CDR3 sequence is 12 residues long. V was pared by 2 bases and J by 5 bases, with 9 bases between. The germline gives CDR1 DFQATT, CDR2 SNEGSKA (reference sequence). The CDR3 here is CSARPSEYGYTF. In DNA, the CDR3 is TGCAGTGCTAGACCCAGTGAATATGGCTACACCTTC.

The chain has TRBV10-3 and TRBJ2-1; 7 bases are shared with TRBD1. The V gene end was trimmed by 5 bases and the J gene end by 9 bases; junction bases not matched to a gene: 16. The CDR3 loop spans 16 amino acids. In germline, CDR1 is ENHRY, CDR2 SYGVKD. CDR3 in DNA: TGTGCCATCAGTAACCCGGCGACAGGGTCTCTCGGTGAGCAGTTCTTC. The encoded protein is CAISNPATGSLGEQFF.

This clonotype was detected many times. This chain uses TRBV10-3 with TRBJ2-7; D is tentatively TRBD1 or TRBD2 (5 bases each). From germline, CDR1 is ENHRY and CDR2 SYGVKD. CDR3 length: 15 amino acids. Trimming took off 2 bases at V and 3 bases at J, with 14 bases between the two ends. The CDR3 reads CAISEPWTGHYEQYF. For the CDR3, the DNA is TGTGCCATCAGTGAGCCCTGGACGGGGCACTACGAGCAGTACTTC.

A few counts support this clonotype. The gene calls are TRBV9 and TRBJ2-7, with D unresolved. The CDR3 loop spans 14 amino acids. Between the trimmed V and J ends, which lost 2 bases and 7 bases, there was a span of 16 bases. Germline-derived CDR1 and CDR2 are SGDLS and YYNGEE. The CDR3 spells CASSVTGEPREQYF. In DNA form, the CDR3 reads TGTGCCAGCAGCGTCACCGGCGAACCTCGGGAGCAGTACTTC.

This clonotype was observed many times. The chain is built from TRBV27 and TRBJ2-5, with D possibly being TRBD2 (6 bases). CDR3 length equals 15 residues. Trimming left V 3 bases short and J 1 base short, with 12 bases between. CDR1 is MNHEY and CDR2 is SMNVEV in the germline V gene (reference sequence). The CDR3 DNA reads TGTGCCAGCAGTTTTCGACTAGGAGGCCAAGAGACCCAGTACTTC. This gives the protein CASSFRLGGQETQYF.

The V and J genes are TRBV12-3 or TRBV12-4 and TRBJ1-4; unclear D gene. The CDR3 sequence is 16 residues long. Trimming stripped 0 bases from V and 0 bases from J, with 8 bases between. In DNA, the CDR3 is TGTGCCAGCAGTTTAGCGCTTGGGGCAACTAATGAAAAACTGTTTTTT. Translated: CASSLALGATNEKLFF.

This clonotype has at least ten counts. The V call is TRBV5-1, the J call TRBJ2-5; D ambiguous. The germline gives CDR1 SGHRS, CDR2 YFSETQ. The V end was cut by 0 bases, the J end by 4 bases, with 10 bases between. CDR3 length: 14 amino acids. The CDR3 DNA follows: TGCGCCAGCAGCTTGGTTGTTACGGGAGAGACCCAGTACTTC. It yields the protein CASSLVVTGETQYF.

The CDR3 nucleotides are TGTGCCAGCAGTTACTCATCGGGGTTCCCCGGGGAGCTGTTTTTT. As protein: CASSYSSGFPGELFF. The chain combines TRBV6-5 with TRBJ2-2, with D perhaps TRBD2 (5 bases). The CDR3 length is 15 residues. V shed 0 bases and J shed 6 bases, with 11 bases lying between them. Germline V gene data show CDR1 as MNHEY and CDR2 as SVGAGI.

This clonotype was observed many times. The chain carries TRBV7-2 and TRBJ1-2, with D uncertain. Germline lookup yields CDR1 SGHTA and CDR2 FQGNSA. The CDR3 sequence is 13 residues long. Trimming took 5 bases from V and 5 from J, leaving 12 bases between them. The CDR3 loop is CASSLGVGYGYTF. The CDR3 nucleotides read TGTGCCAGCAGCCTCGGGGTAGGGTATGGCTACACCTTC.

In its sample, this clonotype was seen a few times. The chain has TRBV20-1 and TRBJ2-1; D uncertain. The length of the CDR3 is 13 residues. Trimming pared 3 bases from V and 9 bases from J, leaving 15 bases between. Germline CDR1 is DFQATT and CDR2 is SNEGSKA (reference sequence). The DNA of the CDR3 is TGCAGTGCTAGGTGGCACGGGTATGGTGAGCAGTTCTTC. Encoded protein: CSARWHGYGEQFF.

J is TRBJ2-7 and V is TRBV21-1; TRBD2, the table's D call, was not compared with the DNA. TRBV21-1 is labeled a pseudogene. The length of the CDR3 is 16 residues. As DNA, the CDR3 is TGTGCCAGCAGCAAAAAATGGAGCAGGGCCGGCTACGAGCAGTACTTC. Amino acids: CASSKKWSRAGYEQYF.

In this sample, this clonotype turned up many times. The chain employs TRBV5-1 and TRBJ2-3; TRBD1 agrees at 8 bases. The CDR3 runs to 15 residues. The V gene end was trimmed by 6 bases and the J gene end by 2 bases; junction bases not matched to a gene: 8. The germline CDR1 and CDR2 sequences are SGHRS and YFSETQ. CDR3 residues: CASTRSGQDTDTQYF. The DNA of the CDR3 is TGCGCCAGCACCCGATCGGGACAGGACACAGATACGCAGTATTTT.

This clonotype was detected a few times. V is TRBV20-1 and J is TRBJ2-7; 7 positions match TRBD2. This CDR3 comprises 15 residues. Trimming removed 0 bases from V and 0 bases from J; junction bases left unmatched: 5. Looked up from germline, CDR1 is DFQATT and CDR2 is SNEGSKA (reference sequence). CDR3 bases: TGCAGTGCTAGAGATCAGAAGCGGGACTCCTACGAGCAGTACTTC. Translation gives CSARDQKRDSYEQYF.

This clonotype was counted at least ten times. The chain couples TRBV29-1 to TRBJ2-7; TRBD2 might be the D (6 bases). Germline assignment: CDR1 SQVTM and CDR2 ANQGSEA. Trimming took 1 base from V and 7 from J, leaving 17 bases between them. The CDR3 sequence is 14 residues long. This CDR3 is CSVEGGNSVKEQYF. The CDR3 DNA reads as TGCAGCGTTGAAGGCGGGAACTCGGTGAAGGAGCAGTACTTC.

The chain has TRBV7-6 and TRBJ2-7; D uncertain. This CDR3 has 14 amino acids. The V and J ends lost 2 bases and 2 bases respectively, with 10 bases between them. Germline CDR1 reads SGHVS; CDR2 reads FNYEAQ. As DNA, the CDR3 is TGTGCCAGCAGCTTACCGGGTGGGACCTACGAGCAGTACTTC. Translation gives CASSLPGGTYEQYF.

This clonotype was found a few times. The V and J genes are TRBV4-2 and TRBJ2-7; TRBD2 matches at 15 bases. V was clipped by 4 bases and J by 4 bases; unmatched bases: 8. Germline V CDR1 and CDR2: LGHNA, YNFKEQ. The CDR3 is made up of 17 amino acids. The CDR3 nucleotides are TGTGCCAGCAGCCCCGGGACTAGCGGGAGGACACTTTACGAGCAGTACTTC. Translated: CASSPGTSGRTLYEQYF.

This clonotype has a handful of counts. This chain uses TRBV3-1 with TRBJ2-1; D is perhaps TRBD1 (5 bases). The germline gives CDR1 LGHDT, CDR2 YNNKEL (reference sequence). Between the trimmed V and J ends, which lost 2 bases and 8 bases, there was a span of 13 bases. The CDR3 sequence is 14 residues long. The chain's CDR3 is CASSQSYGAYEQFF. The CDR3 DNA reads TGTGCCAGCAGCCAATCCTATGGGGCTTATGAGCAGTTCTTC.

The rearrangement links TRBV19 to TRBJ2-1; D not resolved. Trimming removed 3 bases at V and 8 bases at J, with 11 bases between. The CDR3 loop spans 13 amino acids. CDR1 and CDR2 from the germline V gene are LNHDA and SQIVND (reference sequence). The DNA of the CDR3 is TGTGCCAGTAGTATTCGAGGACCACATGAGCAGTTCTTC. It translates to CASSIRGPHEQFF.

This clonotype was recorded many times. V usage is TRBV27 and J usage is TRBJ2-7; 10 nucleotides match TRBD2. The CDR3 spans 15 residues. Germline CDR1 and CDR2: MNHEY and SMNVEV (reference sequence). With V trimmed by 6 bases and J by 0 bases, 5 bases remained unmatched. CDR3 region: CASREAGGSSYEQYF. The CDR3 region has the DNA TGTGCCAGCAGAGAAGCGGGAGGGAGCTCCTACGAGCAGTACTTC.

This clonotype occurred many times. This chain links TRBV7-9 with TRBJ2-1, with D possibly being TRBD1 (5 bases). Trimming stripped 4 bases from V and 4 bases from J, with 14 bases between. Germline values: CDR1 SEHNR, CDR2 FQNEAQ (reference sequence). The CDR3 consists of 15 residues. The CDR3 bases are TGTGCCAGCAGCTCCCCCGGACACTCTTACAATGAGCAGTTCTTC. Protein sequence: CASSSPGHSYNEQFF. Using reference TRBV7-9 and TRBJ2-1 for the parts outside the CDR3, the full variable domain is DTGVSQNPRHKITKRGQNVTFRCDPISEHNRLYWYRQTLGQGPEFLTYFQNEAQLEKSRLLSDRFSAERPKGSFSTLEIQRTEQGDSAMYLCASSSPGHSYNEQFFGPGTRLTVL.

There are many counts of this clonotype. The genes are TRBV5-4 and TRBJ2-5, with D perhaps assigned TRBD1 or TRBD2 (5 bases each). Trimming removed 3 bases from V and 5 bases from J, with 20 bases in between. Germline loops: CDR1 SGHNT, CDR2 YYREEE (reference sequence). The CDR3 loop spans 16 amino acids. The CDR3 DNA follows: TGTGCCAGCAGCTCAATCCGGGACCCCGAACCTGAGACCCAGTACTTC. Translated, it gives CASSSIRDPEPETQYF.

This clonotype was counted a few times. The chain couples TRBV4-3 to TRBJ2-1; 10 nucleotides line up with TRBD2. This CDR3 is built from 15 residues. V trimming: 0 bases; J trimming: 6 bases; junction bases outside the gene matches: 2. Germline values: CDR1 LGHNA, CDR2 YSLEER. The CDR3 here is CASSQDGLAANEQFF. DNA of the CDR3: TGCGCCAGCAGCCAAGATGGACTAGCGGCCAATGAGCAGTTCTTC.

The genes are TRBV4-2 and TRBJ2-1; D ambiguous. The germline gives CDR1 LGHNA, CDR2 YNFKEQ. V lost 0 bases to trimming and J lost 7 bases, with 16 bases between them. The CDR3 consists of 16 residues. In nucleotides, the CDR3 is TGTGCCAGCAGCCAAGATGTGGCAGGTTTTAAGAATGAGCAGTTCTTC. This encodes CASSQDVAGFKNEQFF.